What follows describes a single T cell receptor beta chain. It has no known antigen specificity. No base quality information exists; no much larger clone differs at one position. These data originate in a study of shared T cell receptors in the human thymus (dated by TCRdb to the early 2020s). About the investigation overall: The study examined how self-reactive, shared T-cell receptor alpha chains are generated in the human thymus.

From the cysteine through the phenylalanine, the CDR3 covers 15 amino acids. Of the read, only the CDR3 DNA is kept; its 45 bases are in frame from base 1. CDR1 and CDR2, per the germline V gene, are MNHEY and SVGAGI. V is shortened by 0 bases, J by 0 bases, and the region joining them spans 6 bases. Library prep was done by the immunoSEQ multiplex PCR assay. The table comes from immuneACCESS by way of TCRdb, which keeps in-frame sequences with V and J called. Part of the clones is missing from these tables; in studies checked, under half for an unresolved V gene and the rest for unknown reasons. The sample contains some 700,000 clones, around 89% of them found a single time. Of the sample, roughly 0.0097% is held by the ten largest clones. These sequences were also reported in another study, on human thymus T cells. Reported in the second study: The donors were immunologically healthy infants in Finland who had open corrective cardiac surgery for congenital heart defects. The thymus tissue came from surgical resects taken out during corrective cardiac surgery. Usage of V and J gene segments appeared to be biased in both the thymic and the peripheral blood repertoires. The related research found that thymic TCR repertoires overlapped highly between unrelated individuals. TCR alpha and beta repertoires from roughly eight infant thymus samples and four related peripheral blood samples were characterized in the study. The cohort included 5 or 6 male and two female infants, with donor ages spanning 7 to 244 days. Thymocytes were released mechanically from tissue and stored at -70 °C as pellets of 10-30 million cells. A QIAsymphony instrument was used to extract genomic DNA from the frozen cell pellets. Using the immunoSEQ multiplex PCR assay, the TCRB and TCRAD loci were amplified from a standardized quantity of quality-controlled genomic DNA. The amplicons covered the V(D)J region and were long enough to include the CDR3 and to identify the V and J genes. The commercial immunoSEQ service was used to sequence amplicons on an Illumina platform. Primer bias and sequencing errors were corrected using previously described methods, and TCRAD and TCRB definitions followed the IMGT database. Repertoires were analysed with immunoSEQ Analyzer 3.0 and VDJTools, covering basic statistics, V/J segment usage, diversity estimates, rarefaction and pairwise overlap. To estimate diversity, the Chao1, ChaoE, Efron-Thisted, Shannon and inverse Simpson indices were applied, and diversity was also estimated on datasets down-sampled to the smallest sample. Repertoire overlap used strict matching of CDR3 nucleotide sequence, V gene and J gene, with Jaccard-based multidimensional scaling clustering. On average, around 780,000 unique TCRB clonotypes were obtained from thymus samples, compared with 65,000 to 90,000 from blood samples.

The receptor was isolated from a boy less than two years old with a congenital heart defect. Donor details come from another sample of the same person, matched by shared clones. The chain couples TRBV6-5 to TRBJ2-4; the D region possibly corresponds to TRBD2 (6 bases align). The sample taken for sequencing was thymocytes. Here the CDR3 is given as CASSYSGGAKNIQYF. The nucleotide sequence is TGTGCCAGCAGTTACTCCGGGGGAGCCAAAAACATTCAGTACTTC.